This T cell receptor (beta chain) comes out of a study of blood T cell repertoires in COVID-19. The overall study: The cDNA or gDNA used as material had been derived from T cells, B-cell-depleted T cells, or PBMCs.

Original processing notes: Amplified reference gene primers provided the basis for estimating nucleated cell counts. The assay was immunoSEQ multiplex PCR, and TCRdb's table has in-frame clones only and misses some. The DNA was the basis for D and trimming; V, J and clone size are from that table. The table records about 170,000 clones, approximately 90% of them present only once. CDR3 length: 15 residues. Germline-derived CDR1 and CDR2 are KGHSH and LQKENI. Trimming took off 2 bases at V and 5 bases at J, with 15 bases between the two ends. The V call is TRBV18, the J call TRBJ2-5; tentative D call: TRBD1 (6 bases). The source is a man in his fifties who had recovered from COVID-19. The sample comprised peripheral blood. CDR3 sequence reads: CASSPSQGRGETQYF. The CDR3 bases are TGTGCCAGCTCACCATCACAGGGACGAGGGGAGACCCAGTACTTC.